The 3 T cell receptor beta chains below come from one sample, sequenced in a study of blood T cell repertoires in COVID-19. TCRdb keeps only in-frame clones here, not all; method: immunoSEQ multiplex PCR. The sample shows 300,000 to 500,000 clones, roughly 88% of them seen only once. Sample: PBMCs or T cells enriched from blood (not recorded which). These receptors were taken from a woman aged 40 to 50 with acute COVID-19.

The chain recombines TRBV30 with TRBJ2-5; D call uncertain. Looked up from germline, CDR1 is GTSNPN and CDR2 is SVGIG (reference sequence). V was trimmed by 5 bases and J by 5 bases, leaving 12 bases between them. There are 12 residues in the CDR3. CDR3 loop: CAWVRSKETQYF. CDR3 nucleotide sequence: TGTGCCTGGGTTCGGAGTAAGGAGACCCAGTACTTC.

The chain uses TRBV7-9 and TRBJ2-7; TRBD1 matches 10 bases. There are 15 residues in the CDR3. CDR1 and CDR2 from the germline V gene are SEHNR and FQNEAQ (reference sequence). V gave up 4 bases and J gave up 5 bases; unmatched junction bases: 8. Here the CDR3 DNA reads TGTGCCAGCAGCTCATGGGACAGGGGAAAGGACGAGCAGTACTTC. It yields the protein CASSSWDRGKDEQYF.

The rearrangement uses TRBV6-6 and TRBJ1-6; D is possibly TRBD1 (6 bases). The germline V gene encodes CDR1 MNHNY and CDR2 SVGAGI (reference sequence). Between the trimmed V and J ends, which lost 5 bases and 7 bases, there was a span of 15 bases. This CDR3 has 15 residues. The CDR3 loop reads CASSPEGGGNSPLHF. CDR3 coding DNA: TGTGCCAGCAGTCCCGAGGGAGGGGGGAATTCACCCCTCCACTTT.